These 21 T cell receptor beta chains came from one sample sequenced in a study of shared clonotypes between healthy human individuals. TCRdb's copy holds only in-frame clones and misses some; the assay was immunoSEQ multiplex PCR. The sample lists approximately 1.1 million clones, around 78% occurring once. Sample: memory CD4+ T cells from PBMCs. The sample's subset: CD45RA-negative fraction. These receptors came from a man aged 18-30 years in good health. Some clones in this sample may be carry-over from other donors' samples.

This clone appeared many times. The chain employs TRBV6-6 and TRBJ1-1; D may be TRBD1 (6 bases). The CDR3 covers 13 residues. In germline, CDR1 is MNHNY, CDR2 SVGAGI (reference sequence). Trimming shortened V by 4 bases and J by 1 base, and 7 bases separated the two germline ends. CDR3 nucleotide sequence: TGTGCCAGCAGTTTGACAGGGAACACTGAAGCTTTCTTT. This encodes CASSLTGNTEAFF.

The chain employs TRBV19 and TRBJ2-3; TRBD2 is a possible D gene (6 bases). V was clipped by 1 base and J by 4 bases, with 9 bases between them. CDR1 is LNHDA and CDR2 is SQIVND in the germline V gene (reference sequence). The CDR3 extends over 14 amino acids. This CDR3 is CASSIGLVSDTQYF. The DNA of the CDR3 is TGTGCCAGTAGTATAGGACTAGTCTCAGATACGCAGTATTTT.

This chain joins TRBV6-4 and TRBJ2-1; D is undetermined. The CDR3 spans 13 residues. Per germline, CDR1 MRHNA and CDR2 SNTAGT. V lost 1 base and J lost 5, with 6 bases in between. CDR3 residues: CASSDWTNNEQFF. The DNA for the CDR3 is TGTGCCAGCAGTGACTGGACCAACAATGAGCAGTTCTTC.

DNA for the CDR3: TGTGCCAGCAGTGGACCGACAGGGACGGGAGAAAAACTGTTTTTT. As protein: CASSGPTGTGEKLFF. This chain uses TRBV28 with TRBJ1-4, with 7 bases identical to TRBD1. CDR3 length equals 15 residues. The V and J ends lost 5 bases and 8 bases, in that order; junction bases with no gene match: 11. CDR1 and CDR2 (germline): MDHEN, SYDVKM.

The chain joins TRBV28 to TRBJ1-1, with TRBD1 as a possible D gene (5 bases). CDR3 length: 14 amino acids. CDR1 and CDR2 from the germline V gene are MDHEN and SYDVKM. Trimming cost V 4 bases and J 6 bases, with 15 bases left between them. The CDR3 protein is CASSSQGRAAEAFF. In DNA, the CDR3 is TGTGCCAGCAGTTCCCAGGGAAGGGCCGCTGAAGCTTTCTTT.

For this clone: Other DNA sequences in this sample translate to the same CDR3. CDR3 sequence: CASRDRVNTGELFF. Written as DNA, the CDR3 is TGTGCCAGCCGGGACAGGGTAAACACCGGGGAGCTGTTTTTT. The chain has TRBV2 and TRBJ2-2; 9 nucleotides align to TRBD1. V lost 8 bases and J lost 2; bases outside the gene matches: 3. The CDR3 runs 14 residues. Germline loops: CDR1 SNHLY, CDR2 FYNNEI.

In nucleotides, the CDR3 is TGTGCCAGCAGCGTGGGTAGCGGGAGGCAAGAGGAGACCCAGTACTTC. It yields the protein CASSVGSGRQEETQYF. J is TRBJ2-5 and V is TRBV9; the match to TRBD2 covers 10 bases. Germline-derived CDR1 and CDR2 are SGDLS and YYNGEE. J lost 5 bases, V lost 2 bases, and 9 bases had no gene match. The CDR3 contains 16 residues.

Concerning this clone: The identical CDR3 is also encoded by other nucleotide sequences in the sample. This rearrangement joins TRBV9 to TRBJ2-2; D is ambiguous. The germline V gene has CDR1 SGDLS and CDR2 YYNGEE. The CDR3 totals 13 residues. The V and J ends lost 0 bases and 5 bases respectively, with 5 bases between them. The chain's CDR3 is CASSVAPTGELFF. Written as DNA, the CDR3 is TGTGCCAGCAGCGTAGCCCCGACCGGGGAGCTGTTTTTT.

The chain has TRBV4-1 and TRBJ2-4; D perhaps matches TRBD2 (6 bases). Trimming pared 4 bases from V and 6 bases from J, leaving 19 bases between. This CDR3 spans 16 amino acids. CDR1 and CDR2 from the germline V gene are MGHRA and YSYEKL. In nucleotides, the CDR3 is TGCGCCAGCAGCCGTGCGTACGGGAGCGAGGGAAACATTCAGTACTTC. Translating it yields CASSRAYGSEGNIQYF.

The chain couples TRBV10-1 to TRBJ2-7; possible D gene TRBD2, 5 bases. This CDR3 is built from 13 residues. Germline V lookup: CDR1 WNHNN, CDR2 SYGVQD (reference sequence). Trimming stripped 3 bases from V and 5 bases from J, with 11 bases between. The CDR3 nucleotides read TGCGCCAGCAGTGACTCGCTCGGGGACGAGCAGTACTTC. It encodes CASSDSLGDEQYF.

The chain is built from TRBV27 and TRBJ2-1; 12 nucleotides match TRBD2. This CDR3 has 16 residues. Per the germline V gene, CDR1 is MNHEY and CDR2 is SMNVEV (reference sequence). The V segment lost 5 bases and the J segment 4 bases; nucleotides outside the gene matches: 6. The CDR3 coding sequence is TGTGCCAGCAGTCTACAAACTAGCGGGGGGTACAATGAGCAGTTCTTC. As protein: CASSLQTSGGYNEQFF.

The rearrangement links TRBV18 to TRBJ2-3; D remains ambiguous. The V end lost 2 bases, the J end lost 2 bases, and 5 bases lay between the germline ends. Germline V CDR1 and CDR2: KGHSH, LQKENI. CDR3 length: 13 residues. CDR3 sequence reads: CASSPDNTDTQYF. The CDR3 nucleotides are TGTGCCAGCTCACCAGACAACACAGATACGCAGTATTTT.

This sequence joins TRBV5-1 and TRBJ2-3; unclear D gene. CDR1 and CDR2 from the germline V gene are SGHRS and YFSETQ. The CDR3 has 15 amino acids. V shed 2 bases and J shed 2 bases, with 12 bases lying between them. The CDR3 is CASSFHQLTTDTQYF. CDR3 coding DNA: TGCGCCAGCAGCTTCCACCAATTAACCACAGATACGCAGTATTTT.

This clone came up many times. The rearrangement links TRBV7-9 to TRBJ1-1; 8 bases match TRBD1. The CDR3 extends over 14 amino acids. Trimming removed 3 bases from V and 5 bases from J; junction bases left unmatched: 5. The germline V gene has CDR1 SEHNR and CDR2 FQNEAQ (reference sequence). The CDR3 region is CASSFGQGTTEAFF. CDR3 sequence (DNA): TGTGCCAGCAGCTTCGGACAGGGAACTACTGAAGCTTTCTTT.

In the case of this clone: Other DNA sequences in the sample encode the same CDR3. The genes are TRBV28 and TRBJ1-1; D is unresolved. This CDR3 region has 10 residues. Trimming stripped 6 bases from V and 4 bases from J, with 3 bases between. Germline V gene lookup returns CDR1 MDHEN and CDR2 SYDVKM. CDR3 in DNA: TGTGCCAGCAGCCGCACTGAAGCTTTCTTT. Translation: CASSRTEAFF. Combining the CDR3 with reference TRBV28 and TRBJ1-1 gives the whole variable domain DVKVTQSSRYLVKRTGEKVFLECVQDMDHENMFWYRQDPGLGLRLIYFSYDVKMKEKGDIPEGYSVSREKKERFSLILESASTNQTSMYLCASSRTEAFFGQGTRLTVV.

This clone was seen only a few times. The genes are TRBV9 and TRBJ1-1; 7 bases align to TRBD1. The CDR3 is 15 residues long. V shed 4 bases, J shed 8 bases, and the junction held 14 bases outside the gene matches. Looked up from germline, CDR1 is SGDLS and CDR2 is YYNGEE. CDR3 in amino acids: CASSQLGQVQTEAFF. Written as DNA, the CDR3 is TGTGCCAGCAGCCAACTAGGACAGGTTCAGACCGAAGCTTTCTTT.

The chain employs TRBV9 and TRBJ2-1; D might be TRBD2 (5 bases). The V and J ends lost 4 bases and 11 bases respectively, with 19 bases between them. Germline-derived CDR1 and CDR2 are SGDLS and YYNGEE. The CDR3 covers 14 residues. CDR3 loop: CASSPRTGMGKQFF. CDR3 in DNA: TGTGCCAGCAGCCCCAGGACTGGTATGGGGAAGCAGTTCTTC. The full variable domain, with the rest looked up from reference TRBV9 and TRBJ2-1, is DSGVTQTPKHLITATGQRVTLRCSPRSGDLSVYWYQQSLDQGLQFLIQYYNGEERAKGNILERFSAQQFPDLHSELNLSSLELGDSALYFCASSPRTGMGKQFFGPGTRLTVL.

This chain connects TRBV7-2 to TRBJ2-5, with 7 bases lining up with TRBD2. The V gene's germline CDR1 is SGHTA and CDR2 FQGNSA. V was pared by 5 bases and J by 5 bases, with 11 bases of the junction left unmatched. There are 15 residues in the CDR3. DNA for the CDR3: TGTGCCAGCAGCCAAGAACCCCGGACTAGGGAGACCCAGTACTTC. As protein: CASSQEPRTRETQYF.

With regard to this clone: Additional DNA sequences in this sample encode the identical CDR3. This CDR3 is CASTSSGYNEQFF. In nucleotides, the CDR3 is TGTGCCAGCACTTCTTCGGGATACAATGAGCAGTTCTTC. The chain links TRBV6-6 to TRBJ2-1; a weak D match, TRBD2 (5 bases). V dropped 7 bases and J dropped 4 bases, with 11 bases sitting between them. This CDR3 has 13 residues. Germline V lookup: CDR1 MNHNY, CDR2 SVGAGI (reference sequence).

This chain links TRBV18 with TRBJ2-3; D is unresolved. The CDR3 runs 16 residues. Trimming left V 2 bases short and J 4 bases short, with 16 bases between. Germline V CDR1 and CDR2: KGHSH, LQKENI. The CDR3, as DNA: TGTGCCAGCTCACCAGAGTACGGTCAAGGCCCAGATACGCAGTATTTT. Amino acid sequence: CASSPEYGQGPDTQYF.

This clone was detected only a few times. The rearrangement joins TRBV7-2 to TRBJ2-1; D is uncertain. The V and J ends lost 5 bases and 8 bases respectively, with 13 bases between them. In germline, CDR1 is SGHTA, CDR2 FQGNSA. CDR3 length equals 13 residues. The CDR3 nucleotides read TGTGCCAGCAGCCTTGGACCCGGTGATGAGCAGTTCTTC. Amino acid sequence: CASSLGPGDEQFF.